This TCR beta chain was documented in a study of blood T cell repertoires in COVID-19. Study-wide background: COVID-19 samples, acute and convalescent, were from the United States, Italy and Spain.

While infection was still active, Seattle patients were enrolled and then followed longitudinally. As originally analysed: Using reference gene primer amplification, nucleated cell counts were estimated. TCRdb keeps only in-frame clones here, not all; method: immunoSEQ multiplex PCR. V, J and clone size are those of that table, while D and trimming were read from the DNA. The table shows a few hundred thousand clones, with roughly 80% occurring only once. The TCR was taken from a woman in her 70s with COVID-19, enrolled during active disease. The specimen was peripheral blood.

CDR3 protein: CASSPGQGAMYYGYTF. CDR3 bases: TGTGCCAGCAGCCCGGGACAGGGGGCAATGTACTATGGCTACACCTTC. The chain links TRBV5-6 to TRBJ1-2, with TRBD1 matching 12 bases. Germline CDR1 is SGHDT and CDR2 is YYEEEE. The V and J ends lost 4 bases and 3 bases, in that order; junction bases with no gene match: 7. The CDR3 is 16 residues long.